Listed below are T cell receptor beta chains from one sample, sequenced in a study of shared clonotypes between healthy human individuals. Sequencing was performed with immunoSEQ multiplex PCR; in TCRdb, only in-frame clones are kept and a portion is missing. This table holds 550,000 to 850,000 clones, approximately 79% found once. Sequences were obtained from memory CD4+ T cells sorted from blood. These receptors were obtained from a woman in her 30s in good health. Each CDR3 is given with its conserved first and last residue. Each record gives: V gene, clone size, D gene, J gene, CDR3 DNA, CDR3 protein. A D gene is named only where the DNA matches it firmly. The size entry is marked missing in some rows and otherwise reads once, few, many or a size class.

TRBV28	-	-	TRBJ1-2	TGTGCCACCATCTATGGGGGGGATGGCTATGGCTACACCTTC	CATIYGGDGYGYTF
TRBV27	-	TRBD1	TRBJ1-1	TGTGCCAGCAAAATGGACAGGAGGAACACTGAAGCTTTCTTT	CASKMDRRNTEAFF
TRBV28	-	TRBD1	TRBJ1-4	TGTGCCAGCAGTCATGGACAGGGCGGTGAAAAACTGTTTTTT	CASSHGQGGEKLFF
TRBV11-2	-	-	TRBJ1-1	TGTGCCAGCAGCTCCCGAACGGACACGACGCGGCCCACTGAAGCTTTCTTT	CASSSRTDTTRPTEAFF
TRBV11-2	-	-	TRBJ1-2	TGTGCCAGCAGCGCCAACAGGGATTTGGCGGGCTACACCTTC	CASSANRDLAGYTF
TRBV5-1	-	-	TRBJ2-6	TGCGCCAGCAGCCCATCCTGGATTAACTCTGGGGCCAACGTCCTGACTTTC	CASSPSWINSGANVLTF
TRBV5-1	-	TRBD1	TRBJ2-2	TGCGCCAGCAGCTTGTATGGGACAGGGGATACCGGGGAGCTGTTTTTT	CASSLYGTGDTGELFF
TRBV2	-	TRBD2	TRBJ2-7	TGTGCCAGCAATAGACTAGCGGGAGTCAACGAGCAGTACTTC	CASNRLAGVNEQYF
TRBV28	-	-	TRBJ1-4	TGTGCCAGCAGTTTCCCCCCCGGACGTAATGAAAAACTGTTTTTT	CASSFPPGRNEKLFF
TRBV6-6	-	-	TRBJ1-1	TGTGCCAGCAGACCCACAGGGAGTCGGGAGACTGAAGCTTTCTTT	CASRPTGSRETEAFF
TRBV5-1	few	-	TRBJ2-3	TGCGCCAGCAGCTTGGCCGACTGGACCCTGACAGATACGCAGTATTTT	CASSLADWTLTDTQYF